This entry lists 20 T cell receptor beta chains sequenced from one sample in a study of identical twins. From the 5' RACE reads, TCRdb called clonotypes with MiXCR, one entry per CDR3 protein. The table has around 1.7 million distinct CDR3 sequences, roughly a third seen once; the top ten hold about 0.27%. What was sequenced was cord blood. Receptors originate from a newborn girl in good health.

The chain recombines TRBV20-1 with TRBJ1-4; tentatively, D is TRBD1 (5 bases). Germline V CDR1 and CDR2: DFQATT, SNEGSKA (reference sequence). V lost 6 bases and J 3 bases, leaving 11 bases between the germline ends. The CDR3 covers 13 residues. The CDR3 region is CSAPVGPNEKLFF. The CDR3 bases are TGCAGTGCACCAGTGGGACCTAATGAAAAACTGTTTTTT.

In its sample, this clonotype was seen a few times. The chain is built from TRBV3-1 and TRBJ2-1; D unclear. The CDR3 consists of 16 residues. CDR1 and CDR2 (germline): LGHDT, YNNKEL (reference sequence). The V end was cut by 0 bases, the J end by 0 bases, with 9 bases between. This CDR3 reads CASSQEYHSSYNEQFF. The DNA for the CDR3 is TGTGCCAGCAGCCAAGAGTACCACAGCTCCTACAATGAGCAGTTCTTC.

The chain combines TRBV25-1 with TRBJ1-4; D is unresolved. V lost 4 bases and J lost 8, with 5 bases in between. There are 11 residues in the CDR3. CDR1 and CDR2 from the germline V gene are MGHDK and SYGVNS. Written as DNA, the CDR3 is TGTGCCAGCAGTGCATTAGAAAAACTGTTTTTT. As protein: CASSALEKLFF. The full variable domain, completed using reference TRBV25-1 and TRBJ1-4, is EADIYQTPRYLVIGTGKKITLECSQTMGHDKMYWYQQDPGMELHLIHYSYGVNSTEKGDLSSESTVSRIRTEHFPLTLESARPSHTSQYLCASSALEKLFFGSGTQLSVL.

This chain links TRBV27 with TRBJ2-7; TRBD2 matches at 11 bases. Trimming at V came to 8 bases and at J to 2 bases, leaving 14 bases not matched to a gene. Germline CDR1 and CDR2: MNHEY and SMNVEV (reference sequence). The CDR3 is 17 residues long. The CDR3 spells CASRGTSGSTPTYEQYF. CDR3 bases: TGTGCCAGCCGGGGGACTAGCGGATCTACCCCCACCTACGAGCAGTACTTC.

This clonotype was detected many times. The chain carries TRBV2 and TRBJ2-1, with 14 bases that match TRBD2. V was pared by 3 bases and J by 2 bases, with 6 bases of the junction left unmatched. CDR1 and CDR2 from the germline V gene are SNHLY and FYNNEI. This CDR3 region has 18 residues. The CDR3 DNA reads as TGTGCCAGCAGTGACGGGACTAGCGGGGGAATGGCCTACAATGAGCAGTTCTTC. Translated: CASSDGTSGGMAYNEQFF.

This clonotype was picked up many times. This sequence joins TRBV7-2 and TRBJ2-5; D uncertain. Germline CDR1 and CDR2: SGHTA and FQGNSA. There are 12 residues in the CDR3. V was clipped by 3 bases and J by 4 bases, with 6 bases between them. CDR3 nucleotide sequence: TGTGCCAGCAGCTTCTATCTAGAGACCCAGTACTTC. The encoded protein is CASSFYLETQYF.

This clonotype was seen repeatedly, ten times or more. This chain uses TRBV28 with TRBJ2-7, with 7 bases that match TRBD2. V shed 7 bases and J 4 bases; nucleotides not matched to a gene: 4. The CDR3 runs 12 residues. Germline V gene lookup returns CDR1 MDHEN and CDR2 SYDVKM. This CDR3 reads CASNTAGYEQYF. The CDR3 DNA reads TGTGCCAGCAACACAGCGGGATACGAGCAGTACTTC.

The chain couples TRBV6-5 to TRBJ1-5, with 7 positions matching TRBD1. The trim removed 0 bases at V and 3 bases at J, leaving 11 bases unmatched. The CDR3 consists of 18 residues. Germline V gene data show CDR1 as MNHEY and CDR2 as SVGAGI. The CDR3 DNA reads TGTGCCAGCAGTTACTCGCGGGTGACAGGGATGGACAATCAGCCCCAGCATTTT. This sequence encodes CASSYSRVTGMDNQPQHF.

This clonotype was seen repeatedly, ten times or more. This sequence joins TRBV20-1 and TRBJ2-7, with D possibly matching TRBD2 (6 bases). Germline CDR1 DFQATT, CDR2 SNEGSKA (reference sequence). Trimming cost V 3 bases and J 0 bases, with 9 bases left between them. The CDR3 runs 13 residues. The chain's CDR3 is CSASGGFSYEQYF. CDR3 DNA: TGCAGTGCTAGCGGGGGTTTCTCCTACGAGCAGTACTTC.

This clonotype was picked up a small number of times. This chain connects TRBV12-3 or TRBV12-4 to TRBJ1-2; D call uncertain. This CDR3 has 16 amino acids. V lost 0 bases and J lost 0, with 11 bases in between. DNA of the CDR3: TGTGCCAGCAGTTTAGCGATGGGAGTCGCTAACTATGGCTACACCTTC. This encodes CASSLAMGVANYGYTF.

This clonotype was detected only a few times. The V gene is TRBV7-2, the J gene TRBJ2-1, with D unclear. The CDR3 sequence is 12 residues long. Germline values: CDR1 SGHTA, CDR2 FQGNSA. Trimming removed 1 base at V and 12 bases at J, with 10 bases between. The CDR3 DNA is TGTGCCAGCAGCTTAGACAGATGGGGGCAGTTCTTC. It yields the protein CASSLDRWGQFF. The complete variable domain, with remaining parts taken from reference TRBV7-2 and TRBJ2-1, reads GAGVSQSPSNKVTEKGKDVELRCDPISGHTALYWYRQSLGQGLEFLIYFQGNSAPDKSGLPSDRFSAERTGGSVSTLTIQRTQQEDSAVYLCASSLDRWGQFFGPGTRLTVL.

This clonotype occurred a few times. The chain recombines TRBV28 with TRBJ1-6, with 8 bases aligning to TRBD1. The CDR3 has 15 residues. Trimming removed 3 bases from V and 9 bases from J; junction bases left unmatched: 7. Germline V gene lookup returns CDR1 MDHEN and CDR2 SYDVKM. CDR3 sequence (DNA): TGTGCCAGCAGTTTGGCAGGGGGCGGGGGTTCACCCCTCCACTTT. Protein sequence: CASSLAGGGGSPLHF.

This clonotype was detected only a few times. The V and J genes are TRBV20-1 and TRBJ1-1, with TRBD1 identical over 9 bases. V was clipped by 2 bases and J by 4 bases; unmatched bases: 5. The germline gives CDR1 DFQATT, CDR2 SNEGSKA (reference sequence). The CDR3 loop spans 14 amino acids. CDR3 loop: CSARSGTGSTEAFF. The DNA for the CDR3 is TGCAGTGCTAGATCCGGGACAGGGTCCACTGAAGCTTTCTTT.

About this clonotype: The junction does not match germline at one end; this may be a read error. The chain joins TRBV12-3 or TRBV12-4 to TRBJ2-3, with a possible D match to TRBD1 (6 bases). The length of the CDR3 is 14 residues. The CDR3 coding sequence is TGTGCCAACAGTTTAGGGGGAAGCCCAGATACGCAGTATTTT. Its protein product is CANSLGGSPDTQYF.

This clonotype was picked up a small number of times. V gene TRBV4-1 combines with J gene TRBJ1-5, with D tentatively TRBD1 (6 bases). Trimming removed 2 bases at V and 0 bases at J, with 8 bases between. Germline CDR1 reads MGHRA; CDR2 reads YSYEKL. The length of the CDR3 is 15 residues. CDR3 region: CASSQPGHSNQPQHF. In nucleotides, the CDR3 is TGCGCCAGCAGCCAACCGGGACATAGCAATCAGCCCCAGCATTTT.

This chain's CDR3 is CASSTRTKPTYEQYF. CDR3 in DNA: TGTGCCAGCAGTACCCGGACGAAACCTACCTACGAGCAGTACTTC. The V call is TRBV27, the J call TRBJ2-7; D not resolved. The CDR3 totals 15 residues. V was trimmed by 5 bases and J by 2 bases, leaving 16 bases between them. From germline, CDR1 is MNHEY and CDR2 SMNVEV (reference sequence).

The chain uses TRBV12-3 or TRBV12-4 and TRBJ2-3; 11 bases agree with TRBD2. The CDR3 length is 16 residues. The V segment lost 7 bases and the J segment 2 bases; nucleotides outside the gene matches: 8. The CDR3 DNA follows: TGTGCCAGCACCATTCGACTAGCGGGGAACACAGATACGCAGTATTTT. This sequence encodes CASTIRLAGNTDTQYF.

This clonotype has a count of ten or more. The chain employs TRBV29-1 and TRBJ2-7, with D unresolved. The CDR3 runs to 12 residues. V lost 2 bases to trimming and J lost 2 bases, with 7 bases between them. Germline CDR1 and CDR2: SQVTM and ANQGSEA. CDR3 nucleotide sequence: TGCAGCGTTGAAAGGTCAACCTACGAGCAGTACTTC. Its translation is CSVERSTYEQYF.

Regarding this clonotype: A read error may produce the germline difference seen at one junction end. This chain links TRBV5-1 with TRBJ2-7; a weak D match, TRBD1 (5 bases). The CDR3 contains 13 residues. The germline CDR1 and CDR2 sequences are SGHRS and YFSETQ. DNA of the CDR3: TGCGCCAGCAGCCCGGATTGGGGCTACGAGCAGCACTTC. Residues: CASSPDWGYEQHF.

This clonotype was observed a handful of times. CDR3 sequence reads: CASSRTDPRLAGYRTDTQYF. The CDR3 nucleotides read TGTGCCAGCAGCCGAACCGATCCCCGACTAGCGGGGTATCGCACAGATACGCAGTATTTT. This chain joins TRBV7-9 and TRBJ2-3; 11 bases map to TRBD2. Germline V gene data show CDR1 as SEHNR and CDR2 as FQNEAQ (reference sequence). The V segment lost 5 bases and the J segment 1 base; nucleotides outside the gene matches: 17. This CDR3 region has 20 residues.